The sequence of this TCR beta chain was determined in a study of control samples from healthy donors and cancer patients. Sequencing used immunoSEQ multiplex PCR; TCRdb keeps in-frame clones, though not all of them. The sample table includes 150,000 to 200,000 clones. Germline V gene sequence: CDR1 MNHEY, CDR2 SMNVEV (reference sequence). There are 16 residues in the CDR3. Between the trimmed V and J ends, which lost 2 bases and 6 bases, there was a span of 17 bases. The sample was blood. The chain combines TRBV27 with TRBJ1-5, with D tentatively TRBD1 (6 bases). The TCR comes from a woman in her twenties or thirties in good health. CDR3 nucleotide sequence: TGTGCCAGCAGTTTACGTGGTAACAGGGAGGGTCAGCCCCAGCATTTT. The encoded protein is CASSLRGNREGQPQHF.